These 18 T cell receptor beta chains were all obtained from the same sample, sequenced in a study of OX40 agonist ivuxolimab in advanced cancers. Sequenced by immunoSEQ multiplex PCR; TCRdb stores in-frame clones only, minus some. The table lists roughly 100,000 clones, around 90% of them singletons. The sample consisted of CD4+ or CD8+ T cells sorted from blood, taken in a trial of the OX40 agonist ivuxolimab. The source is an adult with an advanced solid tumor such as melanoma, head and neck, liver or kidney cancer.

The rearrangement joins TRBV27 to TRBJ2-7, with D possibly TRBD2 on 6 matching bases. This CDR3 has 15 amino acids. Germline V gives CDR1 MNHEY, CDR2 SMNVEV (reference sequence). V was cut by 5 bases and J by 3 bases, with 17 bases left in between. CDR3 nucleotides: TGTGCCAGCAGTAGGGGCGGGGAGCGTTACTACGAGCAGTACTTC. Its translation is CASSRGGERYYEQYF.

The V and J genes are TRBV11-2 and TRBJ2-5; a weak D match, TRBD2 (6 bases). This CDR3 region has 15 residues. The V gene lost 5 bases and the J gene lost 6 bases, with 19 bases spanning the gap. Germline V gene lookup returns CDR1 SGHAT and CDR2 FQNNGV. The CDR3 here is CASSPSYAEGKTQYF. Written as DNA, the CDR3 is TGTGCCAGCAGCCCATCATACGCGGAGGGGAAGACCCAGTACTTC. Full variable domain (missing parts from reference TRBV11-2 and TRBJ2-5): EAGVAQSPRYKIIEKRQSVAFWCNPISGHATLYWYQQILGQGPKLLIQFQNNGVVDDSQLPKDRFSAERLKGVDSTLKIQPAKLEDSAVYLCASSPSYAEGKTQYFGPGTRLLVL.

The chain uses TRBV9 and TRBJ1-6, with a weak D call TRBD1 (6 bases). Per germline, CDR1 SGDLS and CDR2 YYNGEE. The CDR3 is 15 residues long. V gave up 3 bases and J gave up 7 bases, with 14 bases separating them. DNA of the CDR3: TGTGCCAGCAGCGCAATGGACAGTTTCAATTCACCCCTCCACTTT. This codes for CASSAMDSFNSPLHF.

The chain is built from TRBV6-5 and TRBJ2-1, with 10 bases aligning to TRBD2. Losses at the gene ends were 2 bases for V and 4 bases for J; bases not matched to a gene: 5. Germline CDR1 reads MNHEY; CDR2 reads SVGAGI. The CDR3 runs 16 residues. The CDR3 coding sequence is TGTGCCAGCAGTTACGCTAGCGGGGGAAAATACAATGAGCAGTTCTTC. This encodes CASSYASGGKYNEQFF.

In this sample, this clone turned up once. V usage is TRBV7-8 and J usage is TRBJ2-3; 8 nucleotides match TRBD1. V was pared by 6 bases and J by 3 bases, with 5 bases of the junction left unmatched. The CDR3 loop spans 14 amino acids. Germline V lookup: CDR1 SGHVS, CDR2 FQNEAQ. CDR3 loop: CASSTQGATDTQYF. The CDR3 DNA follows: TGTGCCAGCAGTACGCAGGGGGCGACAGATACGCAGTATTTT. The full variable domain, completed using reference TRBV7-8 and TRBJ2-3, is GAGVSQSPRYKVAKRGQDVALRCDPISGHVSLFWYQQALGQGPEFLTYFQNEAQLDKSGLPSDRFFAERPEGSVSTLKIQRTQQEDSAVYLCASSTQGATDTQYFGPGTRLTVL.

In nucleotides, the CDR3 is TGTGCCTGGGAAGGAGGGGCAGTCGGTCGCCGGTTCTTC. The encoded protein is CAWEGGAVGRRFF. This chain links TRBV30 with TRBJ2-1; D perhaps matches TRBD2 (6 bases). The CDR3 is 13 residues long. CDR1 is GTSNPN and CDR2 is SVGIG in the germline V gene (reference sequence). Trimming removed 5 bases from V and 15 bases from J, with 23 bases in between.

The chain has TRBV7-9 and TRBJ2-3, with 10 bases aligning to TRBD2. V gave up 2 bases and J gave up 2 bases; unmatched junction bases: 4. The CDR3 has 16 residues. Germline V CDR1 and CDR2: SEHNR, FQNEAQ (reference sequence). The CDR3 region has the DNA TGTGCCAGCAGCTTAAACCTAGCGGGGGTCACAGATACGCAGTATTTT. Translated: CASSLNLAGVTDTQYF.

The gene calls are TRBV5-1 and TRBJ1-2; TRBD1 matches at 7 bases. This CDR3 has 14 residues. V was clipped by 4 bases and J by 4 bases; unmatched bases: 7. Germline V CDR1 and CDR2: SGHRS, YFSETQ. The CDR3 nucleotides are TGCGCCAGCAGCGGAGGCCGGGACAGCTATGGCTACACCTTC. Protein sequence: CASSGGRDSYGYTF.

This chain uses TRBV28 with TRBJ1-6; 10 bases map to TRBD1. Germline CDR1 reads MDHEN; CDR2 reads SYDVKM. The CDR3 has 15 residues. Germline trimming cut 2 bases from V and 6 bases from J; bases unmatched to any gene: 1. The CDR3 is CASSLGDRGNSPLHF. CDR3 coding DNA: TGTGCCAGCAGTTTAGGGGACAGGGGTAATTCACCCCTCCACTTT.

The CDR3 protein is CASSLRQWAFDGYTF. CDR3 sequence (DNA): TGTGCCAGCAGCCTTAGACAGTGGGCCTTTGATGGCTACACCTTC. This chain links TRBV5-4 with TRBJ1-2, with TRBD1 as a possible D gene (5 bases). Germline values: CDR1 SGHNT, CDR2 YYREEE (reference sequence). V lost 4 bases and J lost 6, with 19 bases in between. The CDR3 covers 15 residues. Full variable domain (outside the CDR3, taken from reference TRBV5-4 and TRBJ1-2): ETGVTQSPTHLIKTRGQQVTLRCSSQSGHNTVSWYQQALGQGPQFIFQYYREEENGRGNFPPRFSGLQFPNYSSELNVNALELDDSALYLCASSLRQWAFDGYTFGSGTRLTVV.

This chain connects TRBV28 to TRBJ1-5, with D tentatively TRBD1 (6 bases). CDR1 and CDR2 (germline): MDHEN, SYDVKM. V dropped 1 base and J dropped 9 bases, with 10 bases sitting between them. CDR3 length: 13 residues. This CDR3 is CASSLLSRGPQHF. The CDR3 nucleotides are TGTGCCAGCAGTTTATTGTCCAGGGGGCCCCAGCATTTT.

This chain joins TRBV5-6 and TRBJ1-1; TRBD1 is a possible D gene (5 bases). V dropped 3 bases and J dropped 1 base, with 10 bases sitting between them. Germline CDR1 is SGHDT and CDR2 is YYEEEE. This CDR3 spans 14 amino acids. CDR3 sequence reads: CASSWGTSNTEAFF. CDR3 bases: TGTGCCAGCAGCTGGGGGACCTCGAACACTGAAGCTTTCTTT. The variable domain in full, completed from reference TRBV5-6 and TRBJ1-1, reads DAGVTQSPTHLIKTRGQQVTLRCSPKSGHDTVSWYQQALGQGPQFIFQYYEEEERQRGNFPDRFSGHQFPNYSSELNVNALLLGDSALYLCASSWGTSNTEAFFGQGTRLTVV.

The rearrangement uses TRBV30 and TRBJ1-4; possible D gene TRBD1, 5 bases. CDR1 is GTSNPN, CDR2 SVGIG, per germline (reference sequence). The CDR3 is 12 residues long. V lost 2 bases, J lost 5 bases, and 6 bases lay in between. Here the CDR3 reads CAWSTGNEKLFF. In nucleotides, the CDR3 is TGTGCCTGGAGTACAGGCAATGAAAAACTGTTTTTT. Variable domain in full (rest from reference TRBV30 and TRBJ1-4): SQTIHQWPATLVQPVGSPLSLECTVEGTSNPNLYWYRQAAGRGLQLLFYSVGIGQISSEVPQNLSASRPQDRQFILSSKKLLLSDSGFYLCAWSTGNEKLFFGSGTQLSVL.

This chain connects TRBV7-2 to TRBJ1-6; D is unresolved. The CDR3 totals 16 residues. The germline gives CDR1 SGHTA, CDR2 FQGNSA. V dropped 1 base and J dropped 8 bases, with 15 bases sitting between them. The CDR3 here is CASSLGVKGGYSPLHF. CDR3 DNA sequence: TGTGCCAGCAGCTTAGGCGTGAAGGGTGGTTATTCACCCCTCCACTTT.

V usage is TRBV28 and J usage is TRBJ2-3, with D possibly TRBD1 on 5 matching bases. This CDR3 has 12 residues. Trimming took off 6 bases at V and 5 bases at J, with 9 bases between the two ends. CDR1 MDHEN and CDR2 SYDVKM come from the germline V gene. The CDR3 DNA is TGTGCCAGCAGGGGGCTAAGAGATACGCAGTATTTT. Its translation is CASRGLRDTQYF.

The chain carries TRBV7-2 and TRBJ1-4, with D tentatively TRBD1 (5 bases). The CDR3 loop spans 14 amino acids. The germline V gene encodes CDR1 SGHTA and CDR2 FQGNSA. The ends were cut back, 6 bases at V and 8 bases at J, with 16 bases in the middle. The CDR3: CASRPEAGGEKLFF. The CDR3 nucleotides are TGTGCCAGCAGACCCGAGGCGGGGGGGGAAAAACTGTTTTTT. The full variable domain, with the rest looked up from reference TRBV7-2 and TRBJ1-4, is GAGVSQSPSNKVTEKGKDVELRCDPISGHTALYWYRQSLGQGLEFLIYFQGNSAPDKSGLPSDRFSAERTGGSVSTLTIQRTQQEDSAVYLCASRPEAGGEKLFFGSGTQLSVL.

This sequence joins TRBV27 and TRBJ1-5; the match to TRBD1 covers 10 bases. In germline, CDR1 is MNHEY, CDR2 SMNVEV (reference sequence). This CDR3 has 14 residues. The V segment lost 6 bases and the J segment 6 bases; nucleotides outside the gene matches: 5. The CDR3 loop reads CASRMTGGSQPQHF. As DNA, the CDR3 is TGTGCCAGCAGGATGACAGGGGGCAGTCAGCCCCAGCATTTT.

The chain carries TRBV7-2 and TRBJ2-3; tentative D call: TRBD2 (6 bases). V was shortened by 5 bases and J by 6 bases, with 21 bases between the two germline ends. The germline V gene encodes CDR1 SGHTA and CDR2 FQGNSA. The CDR3 spans 16 residues. The CDR3 region has the DNA TGTGCCAGCAGCCCCCCAACGCGGGGCGGTAGGGATACGCAGTATTTT. It specifies CASSPPTRGGRDTQYF.